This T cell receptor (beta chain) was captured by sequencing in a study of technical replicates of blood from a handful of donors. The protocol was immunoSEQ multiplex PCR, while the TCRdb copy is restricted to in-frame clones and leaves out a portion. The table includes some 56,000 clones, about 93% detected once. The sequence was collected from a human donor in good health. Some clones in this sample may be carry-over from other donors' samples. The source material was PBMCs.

The CDR3 DNA sequence: TGTGCCAGCAGCTTCGGGTTTCCCTCTGGAAACACCATATATTTT. Protein product: CASSFGFPSGNTIYF. The J gene is TRBJ1-3, the V gene TRBV11-2; no clear D. The V gene's germline CDR1 is SGHAT and CDR2 FQNNGV. Trimming removed 3 bases from V and 0 bases from J, with 9 bases in between. The CDR3 is 15 residues long.